The sequence of this T cell receptor (beta chain) was determined in a study of Tregs in tolerant kidney transplant recipients. Overall study findings and caveats: Biological reproducibility was not directly addressed, but technical replication error appeared minimal. Tregs expanded with activated donor B cells seemed most donor-specific.

Related graft donors supplied nonmyeloablative bone marrow transplants, and mixed chimerism was transient. CD4+CD25+CD127- Tregs, CD4+CD25- non-Tregs, CD4 and CD8 cells were sorted. This clone ranks as medium-sized in terms of frequency. The antigen is unknown. Coverage ceases 3 residues before the CDR3 finishes, and the germline J gene fills in the end. Assay used: immunoSEQ multiplex PCR; TCRdb lists only in-frame clones, some missing. The sample's table shows 23,000 or so clones. Deletions cut 2 bases from V and 7 bases from J, with 4 bases between. The CDR3 loop spans 11 amino acids. Per the germline V gene, CDR1 is SGHTA and CDR2 is FQGNSA.

This clonotype originated in a human patient who received a combined kidney and bone marrow transplant. The T cells may come from the graft donor. The input for sequencing was CD4+ T cells from blood (PBMCs), taken 6 months after the transplant. The J gene is TRBJ2-3, the V gene TRBV7-2; D is uncertain. The CDR3 loop reads CASSLHYTQYF. The CDR3 DNA, read in part, is TGTGCCAGCAGCTTACATTATACG.